A single sample gave rise to the 5 T cell receptor beta chains below, sequenced in a study of T cell repertoires in cytomegalovirus infection. MiXCR was run by TCRdb on the reads, yielding one entry per CDR3 protein. The sample lists more than 300,000 distinct CDR3 sequences; 34% were seen once. Their antigens remain unidentified. The sequenced sample was cultured PBMCs, obtained from culture after CMV antigen stimulation. The origin of the receptors is a human donor in good health (CMV status not recorded). Some clones in this sample may be carry-over from other donors' samples.

The table lists this clonotype with many counts. The chain recombines TRBV28 with TRBJ2-1; no reliable D call. Trimming stripped 6 bases from V and 6 bases from J, with 6 bases between. The CDR3 runs to 11 residues. Germline CDR1 MDHEN, CDR2 SYDVKM. The CDR3 protein is CASSGSNEQFF. For the CDR3, the DNA is TGTGCCAGCAGCGGATCCAATGAGCAGTTCTTC.

This rearrangement joins TRBV12-3 or TRBV12-4 to TRBJ1-1; D is unclear. The CDR3 length is 12 residues. Trimming removed 6 bases from V and 4 bases from J, with 9 bases in between. The CDR3: CASSMEGTEAFF. As DNA, the CDR3 is TGTGCCAGCAGCATGGAAGGCACTGAAGCTTTCTTT.

This clonotype came up many times. The genes are TRBV7-2 and TRBJ2-7, with a possible D match to TRBD1 (6 bases). Germline V CDR1 and CDR2: SGHTA, FQGNSA. Trimming cost V 0 bases and J 0 bases, with 6 bases left between them. The CDR3 covers 14 residues. The CDR3 spells CASSLAGGSYEQYF. The CDR3 DNA sequence: TGTGCCAGCAGCTTAGCAGGGGGCTCCTACGAGCAGTACTTC.

This clonotype has only a few counts. The chain joins TRBV11-2 to TRBJ2-5; D not certain. The CDR3 is 13 residues long. CDR1 is SGHAT, CDR2 FQNNGV, per germline. V was pared by 1 base and J by 4 bases, with 7 bases between. CDR3 nucleotides: TGTGCCAGCAGCTTAGCCGTTCGAGAGACCCAGTACTTC. Translated, it gives CASSLAVRETQYF.

This clonotype was observed a handful of times. This rearrangement joins TRBV4-3 to TRBJ1-2; a possible D gene is TRBD1 (6 bases). The CDR3 totals 14 residues. Germline loops: CDR1 LGHNA, CDR2 YSLEER. V lost 4 bases and J lost 0, with 9 bases in between. Here the CDR3 reads CASSPGAPNYGYTF. The DNA for the CDR3 is TGCGCCAGCAGCCCGGGGGCGCCTAACTATGGCTACACCTTC.